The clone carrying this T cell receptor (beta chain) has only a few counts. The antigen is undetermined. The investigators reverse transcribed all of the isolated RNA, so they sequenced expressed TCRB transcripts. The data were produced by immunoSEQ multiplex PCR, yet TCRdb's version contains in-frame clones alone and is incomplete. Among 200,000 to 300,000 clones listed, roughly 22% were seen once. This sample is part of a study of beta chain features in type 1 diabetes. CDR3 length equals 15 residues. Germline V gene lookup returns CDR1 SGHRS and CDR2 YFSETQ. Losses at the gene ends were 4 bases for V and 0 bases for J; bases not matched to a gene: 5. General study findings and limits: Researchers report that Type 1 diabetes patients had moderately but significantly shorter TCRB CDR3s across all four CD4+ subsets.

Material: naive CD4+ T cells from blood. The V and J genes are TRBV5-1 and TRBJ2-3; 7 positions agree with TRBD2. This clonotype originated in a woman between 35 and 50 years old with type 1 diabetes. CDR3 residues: CASSRSGLSTDTQYF. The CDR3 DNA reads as TGCGCCAGCAGCCGTAGCGGGCTAAGCACAGATACGCAGTATTTT.